This TCR beta chain was recorded in a study of T cell changes during pregnancy in multiple sclerosis. The germline V and J ends were trimmed by 1 base and 8 bases, with 14 bases remaining between them. CDR3 length equals 15 residues. CDR1 is SEHNR, CDR2 FQNEAQ, per germline (reference sequence). Sequencing used immunoSEQ multiplex PCR; TCRdb keeps in-frame clones, though not all of them. The repertoire has roughly 60,000 clones, around 93% of them found once; the top ten carry roughly 0.35%. This clone came up once. This sample comprised CD4+ T cells from peripheral blood mononuclear cells, obtained before pregnancy. The chain links TRBV7-9 to TRBJ1-4; D is unclear. This receptor was identified in a female donor with multiple sclerosis, enrolled in a pregnancy study. CDR3: CASSLGVNGREKLFF. CDR3 sequence (DNA): TGTGCCAGCAGCTTAGGAGTTAACGGGAGGGAAAAACTGTTTTTT. Filled out from reference TRBV7-9 and TRBJ1-4, the complete variable domain reads DTGVSQNPRHKITKRGQNVTFRCDPISEHNRLYWYRQTLGQGPEFLTYFQNEAQLEKSRLLSDRFSAERPKGSFSTLEIQRTEQGDSAMYLCASSLGVNGREKLFFGSGTQLSVL.